Listed below are T cell receptor beta chains from one sample, sequenced in a study of OX40 agonist ivuxolimab in advanced cancers. Data came from immunoSEQ multiplex PCR; TCRdb stores just in-frame clones and leaves some out. Of 78,000 or so clones detected, 88% appear once; the ten largest clones hold about 0.8%. This sample comprised CD4+ or CD8+ T cells sorted from blood, obtained in a trial of the OX40 agonist ivuxolimab. These receptor sequences come from an adult with an advanced solid tumor such as melanoma, head and neck, liver or kidney cancer. Each CDR3 is given with its conserved first and last residue. D genes are given only for firm matches. Only part of the rows carry a size: once, few, many, or a class if the clone is expanded.

- | - | TRBJ2-6 | TRBV19 | TGTGCCAGTAAGAATGTGGACGCTGGGGCCAACGTCCTGACTTTC | CASKNVDAGANVLTF
- | TRBD1 | TRBJ1-1 | TRBV5-4 | TGTGCCAGCAGGCCACGACAGGGCTTGAACACTGAAGCTTTCTTT | CASRPRQGLNTEAFF
- | - | TRBJ1-1 | TRBV19 | TGTGCCAGTAGTATAGATTTTTGGAACACTGAAGCTTTCTTT | CASSIDFWNTEAFF
- | TRBD1 | TRBJ2-7 | TRBV28 | TGTGCCAGCACCCAGGGGGGACAGGGCTACGAGCAGTACTTC | CASTQGGQGYEQYF
- | - | TRBJ2-5 | TRBV20-1 | TGCAGTGCTAGTAAGCAGGAGGCCCAGTACTTC | CSASKQEAQYF
- | - | TRBJ2-5 | TRBV20-1 | TGCAGTGCTAGACCCGAGGAGACCCAGTACTTC | CSARPEETQYF
- | TRBD2 | TRBJ2-1 | TRBV10-1 | TGCGCCTTTATTGCCCGGACTAGCGGTAACAATGAGCAGTTCTTC | CAFIARTSGNNEQFF
- | - | TRBJ2-4 | TRBV18 | TGTGCCAGCTCACCACCGCAGGGCCAAGCCAAAAACATTCAGTACTTC | CASSPPQGQAKNIQYF
- | - | TRBJ1-3 | TRBV28 | TGTGCCAGCAGTTTTTCGGTAAACACCATATATTTT | CASSFSVNTIYF
- | - | TRBJ2-7 | TRBV20-1 | TGCAGTGCGAGGACAGAATACGAGCAGTACTTC | CSARTEYEQYF
- | - | TRBJ2-3 | TRBV7-2 | TGTGCCAGCAGCTTAGAATGGGGAGATACGCAGTATTTT | CASSLEWGDTQYF
- | - | TRBJ2-1 | TRBV5-1 | TGCGCCAGCAGCCGCTTGGTGGGGGTCAATGAGCAGTTCTTC | CASSRLVGVNEQFF
- | TRBD1 | TRBJ2-2 | TRBV7-2 | TGTGCCAGCAGCTTAGGGGACAGGGGCCTTAACGGGGAGCTGTTTTTT | CASSLGDRGLNGELFF
few | - | TRBJ1-5 | TRBV7-2 | TGTGCCAGCAGCTTAGTCGGGCAGGGTAGCCAGCCCCAGCATTTT | CASSLVGQGSQPQHF
few | TRBD1 | TRBJ2-2 | TRBV2 | TGTGCCAGCAGTGGGCAGGGGGCGCCCGGGGAGCTGTTTTTT | CASSGQGAPGELFF
- | - | TRBJ1-1 | TRBV27 | TGTGCCAGCAGTTTTCAGGGCAGAACAGCTTTCTTT | CASSFQGRTAFF
- | - | TRBJ2-5 | TRBV29-1 | TGCAGCGTACGAAACAGCGAGGGCGTGGAGACCCAGTACTTC | CSVRNSEGVETQYF
- | - | TRBJ2-7 | TRBV7-2 | TGTGCCAGCAGCTCCCTCCCGGGACTGCCCTACGAGCAGTACTTC | CASSSLPGLPYEQYF
- | - | TRBJ1-3 | TRBV5-6 | TGTGCCAGCAGCTTTATCGGCGCCTCTGGAAACACCATATATTTT | CASSFIGASGNTIYF
- | - | TRBJ2-1 | TRBV7-9 | TGTGCCAGCAGCCAGGGACTTCAAACCTACAATGAGCAGTTCTTC | CASSQGLQTYNEQFF
once | TRBD1 | TRBJ1-5 | TRBV28 | TGTGCCAGCAGTTTGGGACAGGGCCCCAATCAGCCCCAGCATTTT | CASSLGQGPNQPQHF
few | TRBD1 | TRBJ2-1 | TRBV7-3 | TGTGCCAGCAGCTTTCGACAGGGGGCGGATGAGCAGTTCTTC | CASSFRQGADEQFF
- | - | TRBJ2-7 | TRBV6-5 | TGCGCCAGTGGAGACGAGCAGTACTTC | CASGDEQYF
- | TRBD1 | TRBJ1-5 | TRBV30 | TGTGCCTGGTCTCAGGGGGATCGAAAGCCCCAGCATTTT | CAWSQGDRKPQHF
- | - | TRBJ2-1 | TRBV5-1 | TGCGCCAGCAGCTCCTCCGACACCCTCAAGCAGTTCTTC | CASSSSDTLKQFF
- | - | TRBJ1-1 | TRBV6-5 | TGTGCCAGTGGGACCGGGGACCGTCGGAACACTGAAGCTTTCTTT | CASGTGDRRNTEAFF
- | - | TRBJ2-3 | TRBV15 | TGTGCCACCAGCAGAGCTGGTTCAGGGACGAGGGATACGCAGTATTTT | CATSRAGSGTRDTQYF
- | - | TRBJ2-3 | TRBV5-6 | TGTGCCAGCAGCTCGTCCGCAGGAAGCACAGATACGCAGTATTTT | CASSSSAGSTDTQYF
- | - | TRBJ2-1 | TRBV6-1 | TGTGCCAGCGAGGGGGTGAGAAGCCCGTTCTTC | CASEGVRSPFF
- | - | TRBJ1-2 | TRBV30 | TGTGCCTGGAGTGTGCGGTACGATGGCTACACCTTC | CAWSVRYDGYTF
- | TRBD1 | TRBJ2-1 | TRBV7-3 | TGTGCCAGCAGCTTCAGACAGGGGGCGAAGAGGAATGAGCAGTTCTTC | CASSFRQGAKRNEQFF
- | - | TRBJ1-6 | TRBV4-2 | TGTGCCAGCAGCCAAGAGTCGGGGCAGGGGAACTCACCCCTCCACTTT | CASSQESGQGNSPLHF
- | TRBD2 | TRBJ2-7 | TRBV10-3 | TGTGCCATCAGTGAGTCCGGGGGGAACTACGAGCAGTACTTC | CAISESGGNYEQYF
- | - | TRBJ1-4 | TRBV6-1 | TGTGCCAGCAGTGAACCGATAGGCCTCGCTGAAAAACTGTTTTTT | CASSEPIGLAEKLFF
- | - | TRBJ2-7 | TRBV6-1 | TGTGCCAGCAGTGAAATCGAAAGGCTCTCCTACGAGCAGTACTTC | CASSEIERLSYEQYF
- | - | TRBJ2-3 | TRBV29-1 | TGCAGCGTCTCCCCCGGCGGTGGCCAGGGAGATACGCAGTATTTT | CSVSPGGGQGDTQYF
- | - | TRBJ2-5 | TRBV30 | TGTGCCTGGAACGTCTTACAACGGTTCGGGACCCAGTACTTC | CAWNVLQRFGTQYF
- | - | TRBJ2-7 | TRBV12-2 | TGTGCAAGTCGCTCTAGGTTTGGGCGCTCCTACGAGCAGTACTTC | CASRSRFGRSYEQYF
- | - | TRBJ1-1 | TRBV28 | TGTGCCAGCTCGCCGGGGGCGCGTGGAAAAGCTTTCTTT | CASSPGARGKAFF
- | - | TRBJ1-4 | TRBV11-1 | TGTGCCAGCAGCTTGACCCGAACAGGCGAAAAACTGTTTTTT | CASSLTRTGEKLFF
- | - | TRBJ1-4 | TRBV5-1 | TGCGCCAGCAGCTTGGGACAGCCTAATGAAAAACTGTTTTTT | CASSLGQPNEKLFF
- | TRBD2 | TRBJ2-5 | TRBV29-1 | TGCAGCGTTTCGCCGGGGGTAGCGGGGGGGCGTAACCAAGAGACCCAGTACTTC | CSVSPGVAGGRNQETQYF
- | - | TRBJ1-1 | TRBV6-1 | TGTGCCAGCAGTCCAAGACAGACCTGGGCTTTCTTT | CASSPRQTWAFF
- | TRBD1 | TRBJ2-7 | TRBV18 | TGTGCCAGCTCACCAAACAGGGGTGGATACGAGCAGTACTTC | CASSPNRGGYEQYF
- | - | TRBJ1-1 | TRBV2 | TGTGCCAGCAAGAAGAGGGTTACGGCGAACACTGAAGCTTTCTTT | CASKKRVTANTEAFF
- | TRBD1 | TRBJ1-5 | TRBV28 | TGTGCCAGCAGCTCCGGACAGGGAAGCAATCAGCCCCAGCATTTT | CASSSGQGSNQPQHF
- | - | TRBJ1-6 | TRBV7-9 | TGTGCCAGCAGCTATGCGAGCTCCTATAATTCACCCCTCCACTTT | CASSYASSYNSPLHF
- | TRBD1 | TRBJ2-6 | TRBV30 | TGTGCCTGGAGCGATACAGGGGCTGGGGCCAACGTCCTGACTTTC | CAWSDTGAGANVLTF
- | - | TRBJ1-1 | TRBV10-3 | TGTGCCATCAGTGGCAGCATGAACACTGAAGCTTTCTTT | CAISGSMNTEAFF
- | - | TRBJ2-6 | TRBV7-3 | TGTGCCAGCAGCCCTACAGGGTCTGGGGCCAACGTCCTGACTTTC | CASSPTGSGANVLTF
- | - | TRBJ1-3 | TRBV2 | TGTGCCAGCAGTTGGGACTCTGGAAACACCATATATTTT | CASSWDSGNTIYF
- | - | TRBJ1-2 | TRBV7-3 | TGTGCCAGCAGCTTAATAGGTTTCTATGGCTACACCTTC | CASSLIGFYGYTF
- | - | TRBJ1-5 | TRBV27 | TGTGCCAGCAGAAAGGCAACAGGGTACAATCAGCCCCAGCATTTT | CASRKATGYNQPQHF